This T cell receptor (beta chain) was sequenced in a study of early T cells in non-severe SARS-CoV-2 infection. Background on the study: From unsorted whole blood, bulk RNA was sequenced, and the chains remained unpaired. Findings and caveats of the study: VDJdb matching skewed toward anti-spike CD8 responses, missing private and CD4 specificities.

Researchers attached unique molecular identifiers to individual cDNA molecules. MiXCR, run by TCRdb on the 5' RACE reads, gives a single entry per CDR3 protein. The sample comprises about 23,000 distinct CDR3 sequences, 4.5% to 6% of which are singletons, and about 4% rests with the top ten. Trimming removed 5 bases at V and 4 bases at J, with 20 bases between. From germline, CDR1 is SGHVS and CDR2 FNYEAQ. The CDR3 extends over 16 amino acids. This clonotype was counted at least ten times. The antigen remains unidentified. What was sequenced was whole blood. J is TRBJ2-5 and V is TRBV7-6; weak D call: TRBD1 (5 bases). The sequence was obtained from an adult who was a healthcare worker with PCR-confirmed SARS-CoV-2 infection or an uninfected control (not recorded which). CDR3: CASSLMTGQGGETQYF. As DNA, the CDR3 is TGTGCCAGCAGCCTGATGACTGGGCAGGGTGGAGAGACCCAGTACTTC.